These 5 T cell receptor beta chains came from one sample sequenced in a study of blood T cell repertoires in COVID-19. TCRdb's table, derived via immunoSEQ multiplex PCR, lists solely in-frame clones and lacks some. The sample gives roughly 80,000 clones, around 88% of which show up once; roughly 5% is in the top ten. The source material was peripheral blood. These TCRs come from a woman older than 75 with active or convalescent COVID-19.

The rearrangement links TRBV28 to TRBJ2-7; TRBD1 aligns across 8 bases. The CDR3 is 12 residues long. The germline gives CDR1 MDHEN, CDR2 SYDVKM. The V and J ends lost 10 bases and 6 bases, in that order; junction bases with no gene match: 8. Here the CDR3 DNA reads TGTGCCACCAGACAGGGGCTCGGCGAGCAGTACTTC. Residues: CATRQGLGEQYF.

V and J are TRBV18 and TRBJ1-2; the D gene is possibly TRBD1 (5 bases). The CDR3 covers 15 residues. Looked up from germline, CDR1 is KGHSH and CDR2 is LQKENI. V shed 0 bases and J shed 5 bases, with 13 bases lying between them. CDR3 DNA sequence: TGTGCCAGCTCACCACCCGGGGGAAGAGGGTATGGCTACACCTTC. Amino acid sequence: CASSPPGGRGYGYTF.

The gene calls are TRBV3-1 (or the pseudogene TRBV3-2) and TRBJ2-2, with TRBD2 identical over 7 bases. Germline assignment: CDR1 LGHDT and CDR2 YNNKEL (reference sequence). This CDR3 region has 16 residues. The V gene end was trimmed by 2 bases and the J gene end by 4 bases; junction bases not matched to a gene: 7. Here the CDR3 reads CASSQIGGSFTGELFF. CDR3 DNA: TGTGCCAGCAGCCAAATCGGCGGGAGCTTCACCGGGGAGCTGTTTTTT.

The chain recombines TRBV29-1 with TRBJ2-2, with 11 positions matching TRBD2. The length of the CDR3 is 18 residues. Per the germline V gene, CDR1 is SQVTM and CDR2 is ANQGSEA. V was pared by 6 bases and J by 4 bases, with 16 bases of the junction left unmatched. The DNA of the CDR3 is TGCAGCGTCCGAGGGGGAGTAGCGGGAGGGCGAATCACCGGGGAGCTGTTTTTT. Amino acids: CSVRGGVAGGRITGELFF.

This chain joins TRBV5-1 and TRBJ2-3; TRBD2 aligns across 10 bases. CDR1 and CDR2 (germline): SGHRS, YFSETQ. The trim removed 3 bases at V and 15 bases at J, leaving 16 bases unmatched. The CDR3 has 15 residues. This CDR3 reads CASSSQASGSRAGYF. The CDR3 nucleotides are TGCGCCAGCAGCTCTCAGGCTAGCGGGAGTCGCGCGGGTTATTTT.